This T cell receptor (beta chain) is drawn from a study of T-cell reconstitution after alpha-beta-depleted transplantation in children. CDR1 and CDR2 from the germline V gene are SQVTM and ANQGSEA. Trimming cost V 6 bases and J 3 bases, with 6 bases left between them. There are 11 residues in the CDR3. The TCRbeta library incorporated unique molecular identifiers. TCRdb passed the PCR reads through MiXCR, listing each CDR3 protein once. The sample has some 590,000 distinct CDR3 sequences, roughly 10% seen once. This clonotype was recorded a few times. This sequence was found in a human donor who donated a stem cell graft to a child with acute myeloid leukemia. Sequencing was performed on PBMCs from the stem cell graft donor, taken from the stem cell graft. The genes are TRBV29-1 and TRBJ1-3; D is unclear. CDR3 amino acids: CSVPFGNTIYF. The CDR3 bases are TGCAGCGTACCGTTTGGAAACACCATATATTTT.